Listed here are 17 T cell receptor beta chains from one sample, sequenced in a study of T cell responses to AZD1222 COVID-19 vaccine. Assay: immunoSEQ multiplex PCR; the TCRdb copy retains only in-frame clones and omits some. The sample yields some 150,000 clones, more than 85% seen once. Sequencing used peripheral blood, obtained 28 days after the second AZD1222 dose. Receptors were obtained from an adult who received the AZD1222 COVID-19 vaccine.

The count of this clone is one. This chain links TRBV6-1 with TRBJ1-4; unclear D gene. V shed 3 bases and J shed 7 bases, with 12 bases lying between them. Looked up from germline, CDR1 is MNHNS and CDR2 is SASEGT. The CDR3 is 14 amino acids. The CDR3 reads CASSDKFGGEKLFF. CDR3 DNA: TGTGCCAGCAGTGATAAGTTCGGAGGTGAAAAACTGTTTTTT.

This chain links TRBV10-3 with TRBJ2-1; D perhaps matches TRBD2 (5 bases). Germline CDR1 ENHRY, CDR2 SYGVKD. The CDR3 length is 16 residues. The V and J ends lost 0 bases and 2 bases respectively, with 11 bases between them. CDR3 amino acids: CAISESRSAPYNEQFF. The CDR3 coding sequence is TGTGCCATCAGTGAGTCTCGTAGCGCCCCCTACAATGAGCAGTTCTTC.

This chain links TRBV7-9 with TRBJ1-4, with D tentatively TRBD1 (5 bases). CDR1 is SEHNR, CDR2 FQNEAQ, per germline (reference sequence). This CDR3 region has 14 residues. V dropped 1 base and J dropped 7 bases, with 10 bases sitting between them. Here the CDR3 reads CASSLVVGGEKLFF. CDR3 DNA sequence: TGTGCCAGCAGCTTAGTCGTGGGGGGTGAAAAACTGTTTTTT.

The chain is built from TRBV27 and TRBJ2-7, with 7 nucleotides matching TRBD1. The germline V gene encodes CDR1 MNHEY and CDR2 SMNVEV (reference sequence). The trim removed 3 bases at V and 1 base at J, leaving 6 bases unmatched. The CDR3 runs to 15 residues. As DNA, the CDR3 is TGTGCCAGCAGTTTCGAGGGGGCGATTTCCTACGAGCAGTACTTC. It is translated as CASSFEGAISYEQYF.

The V call is TRBV5-4, the J call TRBJ1-2; 9 nucleotides match TRBD1. The CDR3 spans 15 residues. From germline, CDR1 is SGHNT and CDR2 YYREEE (reference sequence). J lost 4 bases, V lost 2 bases, and 6 bases had no gene match. Here the CDR3 DNA reads TGTGCCAGCAGCTTAAGGGACAGGGCTCGCTATGGCTACACCTTC. Translating gives CASSLRDRARYGYTF.

The chain joins TRBV4-1 to TRBJ2-4; 9 bases map to TRBD2. Germline lookup yields CDR1 MGHRA and CDR2 YSYEKL. The CDR3 runs to 16 residues. V trimming: 4 bases; J trimming: 9 bases; junction bases outside the gene matches: 13. The CDR3 spells CASSPSGAGLASIQYF. The DNA for the CDR3 is TGCGCCAGCAGCCCCTCAGGTGCGGGACTAGCTAGCATTCAGTACTTC.

The chain carries TRBV5-5 and TRBJ2-1, with D tentatively TRBD1 (6 bases). Germline V CDR1 and CDR2: SGHKS, YYEKEE (reference sequence). The CDR3 is 15 residues long. Between the trimmed V and J ends, which lost 4 bases and 2 bases, there was a span of 13 bases. The CDR3 DNA sequence: TGTGCCAGCAGCCCCCGGGACAAGGCCTACAATGAGCAGTTCTTC. Encoded protein: CASSPRDKAYNEQFF.

This chain connects TRBV9 to TRBJ2-3, with D hard to call. Germline-derived CDR1 and CDR2 are SGDLS and YYNGEE. With 0 bases removed from V and 2 bases from J, the gap between germline ends came to 7 bases. This CDR3 region has 14 residues. The CDR3 is CASSVAGNTDTQYF. The CDR3 DNA is TGTGCCAGCAGCGTAGCGGGTAACACAGATACGCAGTATTTT.

The chain carries TRBV5-5 and TRBJ1-2, with D unresolved. Germline V CDR1 and CDR2: SGHKS, YYEKEE (reference sequence). This CDR3 is built from 14 residues. V lost 3 bases and J 1 base, leaving 10 bases between the germline ends. CDR3 protein: CASSWSGDNYGYTF. The CDR3 DNA reads as TGTGCCAGCAGCTGGTCGGGAGATAACTATGGCTACACCTTC.

This CDR3 reads CASSPRGRTEAFF. The CDR3 bases are TGCGCCAGCAGTCCACGGGGTCGTACTGAAGCTTTCTTT. The chain couples TRBV5-1 to TRBJ1-1; D remains ambiguous. V was cut by 5 bases and J by 5 bases, with 13 bases left in between. The CDR3 loop spans 13 amino acids. CDR1 SGHRS and CDR2 YFSETQ come from the germline V gene.

The chain has TRBV19 and TRBJ1-5; D is unresolved. The CDR3 loop spans 12 amino acids. Trimming pared 3 bases from V and 6 bases from J, leaving 6 bases between. Germline CDR1 reads LNHDA; CDR2 reads SQIVND (reference sequence). This chain's CDR3 is CASSIGSQPQHF. The CDR3 region has the DNA TGTGCCAGTAGTATCGGGTCTCAGCCCCAGCATTTT.

The DNA for the CDR3 is TGTGCCAGCAGTGCACCCGCAGACAAATACTATGGCTACACCTTC. Its protein is CASSAPADKYYGYTF. This sequence joins TRBV2 and TRBJ1-2; D not certain. V lost 4 bases and J lost 3, with 15 bases in between. Germline CDR1 is SNHLY and CDR2 is FYNNEI. The CDR3 runs 15 residues.

This chain's CDR3 is CASTSTGGVNYGYTF. For the CDR3, the DNA is TGTGCCAGTACCTCGACAGGGGGCGTTAACTATGGCTACACCTTC. This rearrangement joins TRBV19 to TRBJ1-2; 10 bases line up with TRBD1. V dropped 7 bases and J dropped 1; count of bases not matched to a gene: 6. The CDR3 covers 15 residues. CDR1 LNHDA and CDR2 SQIVND come from the germline V gene (reference sequence).

The chain combines TRBV4-1 with TRBJ2-2; D call uncertain. Germline CDR1 MGHRA, CDR2 YSYEKL. Trimming took off 3 bases at V and 4 bases at J, with 0 bases between the two ends. This CDR3 is built from 11 residues. The CDR3 DNA reads TGCGCCAGCAGCCACACCGGGGAGCTGTTTTTT. Translated: CASSHTGELFF.

This chain joins TRBV5-4 and TRBJ2-4, with TRBD1 as a possible D gene (6 bases). The CDR3 length is 13 residues. Per the germline V gene, CDR1 is SGHNT and CDR2 is YYREEE (reference sequence). Trimming cost V 6 bases and J 7 bases, with 14 bases left between them. DNA of the CDR3: TGTGCCAGCAACTCACAGGGAGATAACATTCAGTACTTC. Protein product: CASNSQGDNIQYF. The full variable domain, in which reference TRBV5-4 and TRBJ2-4 provide the parts outside the CDR3, is ETGVTQSPTHLIKTRGQQVTLRCSSQSGHNTVSWYQQALGQGPQFIFQYYREEENGRGNFPPRFSGLQFPNYSSELNVNALELDDSALYLCASNSQGDNIQYFGAGTRLSVL.

Only one count was recorded for this clone. The V gene is TRBV19, the J gene TRBJ1-1; unclear D gene. Germline CDR1 reads LNHDA; CDR2 reads SQIVND (reference sequence). V was cut by 1 base and J by 6 bases, with 15 bases left in between. The CDR3 spans 15 residues. The CDR3 region is CASSIAGSRVAEAFF. CDR3 coding DNA: TGTGCCAGTAGTATAGCCGGGTCCCGGGTGGCTGAAGCTTTCTTT.

The chain carries TRBV5-1 and TRBJ1-2, with 7 bases aligning to TRBD1. This CDR3 has 16 amino acids. The germline V gene has CDR1 SGHRS and CDR2 YFSETQ. After removal of 4 bases from V and 6 bases from J, the junction contained 15 bases not matched to a gene. The CDR3 region is CASSRGTDRVDDGYTF. Here the CDR3 DNA reads TGCGCCAGCAGCCGAGGGACAGATCGGGTGGATGATGGCTACACCTTC.